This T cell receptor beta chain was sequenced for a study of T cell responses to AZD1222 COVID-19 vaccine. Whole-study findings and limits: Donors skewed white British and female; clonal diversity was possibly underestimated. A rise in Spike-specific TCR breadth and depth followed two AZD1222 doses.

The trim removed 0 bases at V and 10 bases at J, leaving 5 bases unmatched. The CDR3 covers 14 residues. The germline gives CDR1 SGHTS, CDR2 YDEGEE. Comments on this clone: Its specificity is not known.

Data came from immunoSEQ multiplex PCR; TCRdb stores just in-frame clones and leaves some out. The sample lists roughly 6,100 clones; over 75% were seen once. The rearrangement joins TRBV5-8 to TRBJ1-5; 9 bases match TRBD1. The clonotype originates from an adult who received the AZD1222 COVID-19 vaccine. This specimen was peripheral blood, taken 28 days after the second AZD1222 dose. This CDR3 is CASSLVQGASPQHF. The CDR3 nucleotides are TGTGCCAGCAGCTTGGTACAGGGGGCTTCTCCCCAGCATTTT.